What follows are 3 T cell receptor beta chains derived from one specimen sequenced in a study of blood T cell repertoires in COVID-19. Method: immunoSEQ multiplex PCR; TCRdb's copy keeps in-frame clones and lacks some. The table lists about 62,000 clones, around 86% of them singletons. The sample was peripheral blood. These receptors were collected from a woman aged 80 or over with acute or convalescent COVID-19.

This rearrangement joins TRBV18 to TRBJ2-3, with D perhaps TRBD2 (5 bases). The germline V gene encodes CDR1 KGHSH and CDR2 LQKENI. The CDR3 has 14 amino acids. The V end was cut by 5 bases, the J end by 2 bases, with 11 bases between. CDR3 bases: TGTGCCAGCTCATCCCCCGGGGTCACAGATACGCAGTATTTT. Its translation: CASSSPGVTDTQYF.

The chain uses TRBV7-2 and TRBJ2-4, with TRBD2 matching 10 bases. The CDR3 has 17 residues. The J segment lost 1 base and the V segment lost 3 bases, leaving 6 bases of the junction unmatched. Germline V lookup: CDR1 SGHTA, CDR2 FQGNSA. The CDR3 reads CASSFLAGALAKNIQYF. The CDR3 coding sequence is TGTGCCAGCAGCTTCCTAGCGGGGGCCCTGGCCAAAAACATTCAGTACTTC.

This clone has only a few counts. V usage is TRBV28 and J usage is TRBJ1-4; 8 bases agree with TRBD1. CDR1 and CDR2 from the germline V gene are MDHEN and SYDVKM. The CDR3 spans 14 residues. V trimming: 8 bases; J trimming: 4 bases; junction bases outside the gene matches: 6. CDR3 DNA sequence: TGTGCCAGCTTAACAGGGGGTGGTAATGAAAAACTGTTTTTT. Its protein is CASLTGGGNEKLFF.